This T cell receptor beta chain comes out of a study of blood T cell repertoires in COVID-19. For the study at large: Whether acute or convalescent, the COVID-19 samples came from the United States, Italy and Spain. From T cells, B-cell-depleted T cells, or PBMCs came the material, which was cDNA or gDNA.

Seattle's enrolled individuals joined amid active infection and were then monitored longitudinally. Study processing details: Nucleated cell counts were estimated from reference gene primer amplification. Some clones are missing from TCRdb's copy, which holds only in-frame ones; the method was immunoSEQ multiplex PCR. V and J calls and clone size come straight from that table; D and trimming were deduced from the DNA. This sample has about 160,000 clones, with 87% found just once. CDR1 is SGHTA, CDR2 FQGNSA, per germline. The length of the CDR3 is 13 residues. V lost 5 bases, J lost 1 base, and 5 bases lay in between.

Sequencing was done on a sample of peripheral blood. This receptor was obtained from a woman aged 70 to 79 with COVID-19, enrolled during active disease. The chain couples TRBV7-2 to TRBJ2-2, with D unresolved. The CDR3 is CASSARNTGELFF. CDR3 nucleotides: TGTGCCAGCAGCGCGCGGAACACCGGGGAGCTGTTTTTT.